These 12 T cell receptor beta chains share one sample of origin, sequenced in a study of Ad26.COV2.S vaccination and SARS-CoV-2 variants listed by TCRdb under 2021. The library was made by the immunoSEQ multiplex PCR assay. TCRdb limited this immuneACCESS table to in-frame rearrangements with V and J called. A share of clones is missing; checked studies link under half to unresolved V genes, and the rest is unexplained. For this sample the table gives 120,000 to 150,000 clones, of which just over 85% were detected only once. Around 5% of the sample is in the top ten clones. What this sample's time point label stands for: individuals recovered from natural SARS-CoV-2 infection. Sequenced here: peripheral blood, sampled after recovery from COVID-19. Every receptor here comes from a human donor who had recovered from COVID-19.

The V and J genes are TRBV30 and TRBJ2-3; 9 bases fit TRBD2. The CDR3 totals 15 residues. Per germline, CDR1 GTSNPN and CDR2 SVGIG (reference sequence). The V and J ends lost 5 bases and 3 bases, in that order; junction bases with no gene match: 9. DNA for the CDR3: TGTGCCTGGTCCCTTCTGGCGGGGGGGACAGATACGCAGTATTTT. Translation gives CAWSLLAGGTDTQYF.

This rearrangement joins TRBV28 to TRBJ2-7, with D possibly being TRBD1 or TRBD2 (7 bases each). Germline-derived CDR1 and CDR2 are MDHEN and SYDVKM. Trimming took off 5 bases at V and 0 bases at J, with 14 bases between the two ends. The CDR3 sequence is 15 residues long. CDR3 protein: CASSRGGTDSYEQYF. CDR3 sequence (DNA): TGTGCCAGCAGTCGGGGAGGGACAGACTCCTACGAGCAGTACTTC.

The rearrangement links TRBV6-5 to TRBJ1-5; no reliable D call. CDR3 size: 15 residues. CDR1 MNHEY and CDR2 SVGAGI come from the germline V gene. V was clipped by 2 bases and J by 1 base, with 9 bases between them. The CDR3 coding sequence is TGTGCCAGCAGTTACAGGGAGGTGAGCAATCAGCCCCAGCATTTT. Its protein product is CASSYREVSNQPQHF.

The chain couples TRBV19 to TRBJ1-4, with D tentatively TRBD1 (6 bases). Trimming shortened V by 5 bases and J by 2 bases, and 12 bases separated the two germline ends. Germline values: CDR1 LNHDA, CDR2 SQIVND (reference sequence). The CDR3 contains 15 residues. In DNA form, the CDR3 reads TGTGCCAGTAGTCCCTGGGGGGCCACTAATGAAAAACTGTTTTTT. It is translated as CASSPWGATNEKLFF.

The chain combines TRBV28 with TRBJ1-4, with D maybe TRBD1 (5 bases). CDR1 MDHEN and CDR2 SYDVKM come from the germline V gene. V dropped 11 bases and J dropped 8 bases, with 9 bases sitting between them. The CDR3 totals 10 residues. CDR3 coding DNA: TGTGCCTGCGGGGGGGAAAAACTGTTTTTT. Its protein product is CACGGEKLFF.

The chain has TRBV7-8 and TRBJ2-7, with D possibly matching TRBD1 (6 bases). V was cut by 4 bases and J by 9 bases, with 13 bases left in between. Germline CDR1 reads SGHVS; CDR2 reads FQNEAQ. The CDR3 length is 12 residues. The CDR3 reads CASSSGTTGQYF. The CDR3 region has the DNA TGTGCCAGCAGCTCAGGGACAACTGGGCAGTACTTC.

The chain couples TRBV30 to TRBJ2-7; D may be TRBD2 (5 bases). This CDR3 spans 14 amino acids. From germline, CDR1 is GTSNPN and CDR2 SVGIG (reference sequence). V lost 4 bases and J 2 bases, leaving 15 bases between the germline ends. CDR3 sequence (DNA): TGTGCCTGGAATGCAGCGGTTGGGACCTACGAGCAGTACTTC. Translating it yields CAWNAAVGTYEQYF.

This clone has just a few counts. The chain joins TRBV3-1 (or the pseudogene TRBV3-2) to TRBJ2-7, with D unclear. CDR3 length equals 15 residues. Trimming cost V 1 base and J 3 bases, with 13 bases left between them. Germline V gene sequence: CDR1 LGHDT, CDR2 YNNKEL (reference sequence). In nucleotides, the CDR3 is TGTGCCAGCAGCCAAGGCTCGGAACCCTACTACGAGCAGTACTTC. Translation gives CASSQGSEPYYEQYF.

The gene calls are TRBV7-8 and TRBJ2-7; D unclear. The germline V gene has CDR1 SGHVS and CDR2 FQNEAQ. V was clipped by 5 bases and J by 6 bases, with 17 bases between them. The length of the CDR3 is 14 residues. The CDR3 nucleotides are TGTGCCAGCAGCCCTCAGATATCCTACGTCGAGCAGTACTTC. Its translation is CASSPQISYVEQYF.

The chain's CDR3 is CASSINRDTGNTIYF. Written as DNA, the CDR3 is TGTGCCAGCAGTATAAACAGGGATACTGGAAACACCATATATTTT. The rearrangement links TRBV6-5 to TRBJ1-3, with D maybe TRBD1 (6 bases). Germline lookup yields CDR1 MNHEY and CDR2 SVGAGI. Trimming removed 5 bases from V and 2 bases from J, with 13 bases in between. The CDR3 runs 15 residues.

CDR3 protein: CASSSNRVSLTGELFF. The CDR3 DNA is TGTGCCAGCAGCTCCAACCGGGTCAGCCTCACCGGGGAGCTGTTTTTT. The chain joins TRBV5-4 to TRBJ2-2; D is undetermined. CDR1 is SGHNT and CDR2 is YYREEE in the germline V gene (reference sequence). Trimming left V 3 bases short and J 4 bases short, with 16 bases between. The CDR3 sequence is 16 residues long. Supplemented by reference TRBV5-4 and TRBJ2-2, the full variable domain reads ETGVTQSPTHLIKTRGQQVTLRCSSQSGHNTVSWYQQALGQGPQFIFQYYREEENGRGNFPPRFSGLQFPNYSSELNVNALELDDSALYLCASSSNRVSLTGELFFGEGSRLTVL.

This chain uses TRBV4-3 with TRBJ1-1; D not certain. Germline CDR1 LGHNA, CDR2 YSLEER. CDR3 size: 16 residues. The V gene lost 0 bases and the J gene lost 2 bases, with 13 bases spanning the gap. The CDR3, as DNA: TGCGCCAGCAGCCAAGATGTAGGACGGCTAAACACTGAAGCTTTCTTT. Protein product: CASSQDVGRLNTEAFF.